This TCR beta chain was captured in a study of T-cell reconstitution after alpha-beta-depleted transplantation in children. Study results and limitations: After transplant, at about two months, alpha-beta T cells were reportedly derived from several hundred expanded graft clones. One year after transplant, T-cell counts and diversity came mostly from newly produced T cells. TCRbeta diversity was high at day 60 in some patients (a result of surviving recipient T cells and thymic progenitors).

Trimming shortened V by 4 bases and J by 4 bases, and 12 bases separated the two germline ends. This CDR3 contains 14 residues. Germline loops: CDR1 LGHNA, CDR2 YNFKEQ. Construction of the TCRbeta library involved unique molecular identifiers. TCRdb redid the calling of the PCR reads with MiXCR, one entry per CDR3 protein. The data contain 25,000 to 35,000 distinct CDR3 sequences, around 7% of them singletons. This clonotype has at least ten counts. The antigen remains unidentified. The clonotype comes from a child under two years old who had a stem cell transplant for acute myeloid leukemia, so the T cells may come from the graft donor. The specimen was peripheral blood, collected 60 days after TCRalphabeta/CD19-depleted stem cell transplant. The chain recombines TRBV4-2 with TRBJ2-3; D gene unclear. For the CDR3, the DNA is TGTGCCAGCAGCCCCTTTCTTTGGGCAGATACGCAGTATTTT. It encodes CASSPFLWADTQYF.